This T cell receptor beta chain was observed in a study of T cells in Graves' hyperthyroidism and ophthalmopathy. It was RNA transcripts that yielded the amplified TCR beta CDR3 regions. An initial round of RT-PCR targeting the TCR CDR3 relied on the HTBI primer set. From the multiplex PCR reads, TCRdb called clonotypes with MiXCR, one entry per CDR3 protein. The sample consists of 300,000 to 350,000 distinct CDR3 sequences, about a sixth of them appearing once. Per the germline V gene, CDR1 is MGHDK and CDR2 is SYGVNS. CDR3 size: 16 residues. The V and J ends lost 3 bases and 6 bases respectively, with 20 bases between them.

This clonotype was sampled from a middle-aged woman with Graves' ophthalmopathy. Sequenced: blood. The chain couples TRBV25-1 to TRBJ1-1; possible D gene TRBD1, 5 bases. The CDR3 here is CASSEGQGGERAEAFF. The CDR3 region has the DNA TGTGCCAGCAGTGAGGGGCAGGGTGGGGAGAGGGCTGAAGCTTTCTTT.